These T cell receptor beta chains were read from a single sample in a study of radiotherapy plus CTLA-4 blockade in lung cancer. Produced via immunoSEQ multiplex PCR; TCRdb's table is partial and in-frame only. The profile shows some 60,000 clones, around 79% of them singletons. Sequencing used peripheral blood, obtained from a patient treated with radiotherapy plus ipilimumab. The receptors derive from a human donor with non-small cell lung cancer who had a complete response to radiotherapy plus ipilimumab. Each CDR3 is given with its conserved first and last residue. The D gene is left open where the match is weak. Some rows mark clone size as missing; the rest say once, few, many or name a class of expanded clone.

j_call clone_size v_call d_call cdr3_nt cdr3_aa
TRBJ2-1 NA TRBV19 NA TGTGCCTCCCAAGGAGGGGGGGGGATCTACAATGAGCAGTTCTTC CASQGGGGIYNEQFF
TRBJ1-2 NA TRBV6-5 NA TGTGCCAGCAGGCCCACAGGATCTTATGGCTACACCTTC CASRPTGSYGYTF
TRBJ1-4 NA TRBV13 TRBD1 TGTGCCAGCGCCGACACAGGGGGTGGGGAAAAACTGTTTTTT CASADTGGGEKLFF
TRBJ1-2 NA TRBV5-4 TRBD1 TGTGCCAGCAGACCCGGGACAGGGGGCTATGGCTACACCTTC CASRPGTGGYGYTF
TRBJ2-7 NA TRBV9 TRBD1 TGTGCCAGCGCCCCCCCCGGGACAGGGGACTACGAGCAGTACTTC CASAPPGTGDYEQYF
TRBJ2-1 NA TRBV7-2 NA TGTGCCAGCAGCTCAGGACAGAGCTCCTACAATGAGCAGTTCTTC CASSSGQSSYNEQFF
TRBJ2-7 NA TRBV28 TRBD2 TGTGCCAGCAGGCCGGGGGGGAGTTACGAGCAGTACTTC CASRPGGSYEQYF
TRBJ1-1 NA TRBV5-5 TRBD1 TGTGCCAGCAGCTTACAGGGGGCTAACACTGAAGCTTTCTTT CASSLQGANTEAFF
TRBJ1-4 few TRBV19 TRBD1 TGTGCCAGCATACAGGGGGTCGGGGAAAAACTGTTTTTT CASIQGVGEKLFF
TRBJ2-1 once TRBV4-3 TRBD1 TGCGCCAGCAGCCAACCAGGGGACAGGGTGAAGTTCTTC CASSQPGDRVKFF
TRBJ2-2 NA TRBV6-5 NA TGTGCCAGCTTCGGGGGGACATACACCGGGGAGCTGTTTTTT CASFGGTYTGELFF